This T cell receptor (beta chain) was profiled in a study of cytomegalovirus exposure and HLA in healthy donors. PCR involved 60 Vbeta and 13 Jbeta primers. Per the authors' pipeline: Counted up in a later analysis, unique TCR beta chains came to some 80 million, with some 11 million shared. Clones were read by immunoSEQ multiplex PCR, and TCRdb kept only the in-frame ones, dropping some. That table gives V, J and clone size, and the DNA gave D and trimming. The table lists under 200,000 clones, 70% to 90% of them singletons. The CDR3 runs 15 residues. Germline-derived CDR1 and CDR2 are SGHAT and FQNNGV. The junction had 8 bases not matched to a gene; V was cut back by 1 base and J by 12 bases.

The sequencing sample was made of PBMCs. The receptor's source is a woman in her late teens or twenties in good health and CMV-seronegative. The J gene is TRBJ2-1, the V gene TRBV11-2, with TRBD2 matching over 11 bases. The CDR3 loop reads CASSLGLAGGLTQFF. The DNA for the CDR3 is TGTGCCAGCAGCTTAGGTCTAGCGGGAGGCCTTACGCAGTTCTTC.